The entry below describes one T cell receptor (beta chain). Its specificity is unknown. The data originate from a study of cytomegalovirus exposure and HLA in healthy donors. Points from the study as a whole: TCR beta chains numbering under 200 were designated cytomegalovirus-associated. Among immune exposure information, only CMV serostatus was available.

Both 60 Vbeta primers and 13 Jbeta primers went into the PCR. TCRdb keeps only in-frame clones here, not all; method: immunoSEQ multiplex PCR. This sample has about 180,000 clones, with around 80% found just once. Germline V CDR1 and CDR2: MNHNY, SVGAGI (reference sequence). The V and J ends lost 3 bases and 4 bases, in that order; junction bases with no gene match: 8. CDR3 size: 15 residues. Sequencing input: PBMCs. This sequence joins TRBV6-6 and TRBJ2-7; 8 bases fit TRBD2. The TCR was taken from a man aged 18-30 years in good health and CMV-seronegative. The CDR3 reads CASSYSASGSYEQYF. The CDR3 nucleotides are TGTGCCAGCAGTTATTCCGCTAGCGGGTCTTACGAGCAGTACTTC.